This record covers a single TCR beta chain. Its antigen is not yet known. Base-call qualities are not available, and no considerably larger clone is one nucleotide away. The germline V and J ends show losses of 3 bases and 6 bases respectively, and no gene match explains 0 bases of the junction. CDR1 and CDR2 were assigned from the germline V gene as MNHNS and SASEGT. The CDR3, from cysteine to phenylalanine, totals 14 residues. Left in the record is the CDR3 DNA by itself, 42 bases read in frame from the first base. The source of the sample is a study of cytomegalovirus exposure and HLA in healthy donors (dated by TCRdb to the late 2010s). About the full investigation: According to a later analysis, one platform produced both the approximately 110 validation repertoires and the roughly 640 repertoires of the first cohort. The study aimed to test whether cataloging public T cell receptors could reveal signatures of past pathogen exposure. A separate validation cohort of about 110 different subjects was used in addition to the approximately 700-subject first cohort. High-throughput TCR immunosequencing, statistical association of individual TCRs with disease status, and machine learning were combined to predict cytomegalovirus infection status. Findings and caveats that apply to the study as a whole: The classifier was reported to diagnose cytomegalovirus status with high specificity and sensitivity in both the original and validation cohorts. While some public TCRs were present in many individuals, most TCR sequences turned up only very rarely across donors. A later analysis had no HLA typing for the validation cohort, so co-occurrence there was scored across all 120 or so repertoires. A later analysis found that TCRs clustered in the first cohort also tended to co-occur in the approximately 120 validation repertoires, with 94% of cluster scores above 0. In the study, about 150 TCR beta chains were listed as associated with cytomegalovirus. The authors suggested that the approach could potentially be extended to other disease states and immunological phenotypes. Three of the identified cytomegalovirus-associated TCR beta chains were confirmed in vitro to be specific for cytomegalovirus antigens.

Separate from the roughly 650-subject first cohort, the validation cohort of 95 to 150 subjects was the group to which the donors belonged. The receptor library was made with the immunoSEQ multiplex PCR assay. The original methods were these. A statistical classification framework was built for diagnosing cytomegalovirus status from the catalog of TCR beta chain sequences. Not all clones reach the TCRdb copy of this immuneACCESS table, which keeps in-frame sequences only. Checked studies attribute under half of the gap to unresolved V genes and leave the rest unexplained. The DNA was the basis for D and trimming; V, J and clone size are from that table. This sample is represented by 55,000 to 65,000 clones; over 85% of them were singletons. The top ten hold roughly 6.3% of the sample.

The sequence joins TRBV6-1 to TRBJ2-2, with 11 bases in between that match TRBD2. Sequencing used PBMCs. The TCR originated in a woman between 18 and 29 years old in good health and CMV-seropositive. The encoded CDR3 is CASSEGLAAGELFF. Here is the DNA: TGTGCCAGCAGTGAGGGACTAGCGGCCGGGGAGCTGTTTTTT.